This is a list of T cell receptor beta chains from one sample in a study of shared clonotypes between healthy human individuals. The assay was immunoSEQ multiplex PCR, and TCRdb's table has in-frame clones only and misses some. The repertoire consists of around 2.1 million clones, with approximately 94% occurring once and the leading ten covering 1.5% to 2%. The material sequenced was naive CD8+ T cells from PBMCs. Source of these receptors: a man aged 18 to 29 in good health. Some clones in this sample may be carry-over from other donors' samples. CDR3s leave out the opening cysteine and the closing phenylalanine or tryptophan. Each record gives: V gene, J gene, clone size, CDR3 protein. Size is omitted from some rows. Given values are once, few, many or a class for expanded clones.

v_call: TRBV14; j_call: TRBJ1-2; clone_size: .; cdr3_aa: ASSHTPDWGVYGYT
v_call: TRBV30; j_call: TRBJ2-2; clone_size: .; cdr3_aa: AWGGLAGGPGTGELF
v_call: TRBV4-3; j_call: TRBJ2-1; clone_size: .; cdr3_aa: ASSQSGYNEQF
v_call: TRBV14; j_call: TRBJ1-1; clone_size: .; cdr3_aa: ASSQDLGGPRTEAF
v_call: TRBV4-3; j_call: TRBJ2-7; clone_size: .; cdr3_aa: ASSQDTGVSYEQY
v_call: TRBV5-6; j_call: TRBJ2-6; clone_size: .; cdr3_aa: ASSYGTDNVLT
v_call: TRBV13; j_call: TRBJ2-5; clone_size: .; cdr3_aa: ASSHSGDSVETQY
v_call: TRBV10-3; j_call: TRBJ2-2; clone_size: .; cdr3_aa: AIPLAGGSGELF
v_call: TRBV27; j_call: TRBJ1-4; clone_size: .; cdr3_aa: ASRSGQSVQKLF
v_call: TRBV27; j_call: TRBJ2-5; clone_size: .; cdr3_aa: ASSTTGLETQY
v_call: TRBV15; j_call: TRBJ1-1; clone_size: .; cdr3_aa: ATSRDSGSRPEAF
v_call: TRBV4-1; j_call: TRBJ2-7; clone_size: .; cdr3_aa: ASSQVSTGTYEQY
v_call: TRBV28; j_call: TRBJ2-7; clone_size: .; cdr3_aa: ASSLLPGQGAYEQY
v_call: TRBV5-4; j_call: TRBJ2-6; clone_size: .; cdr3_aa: ASSLSPRGANVLT
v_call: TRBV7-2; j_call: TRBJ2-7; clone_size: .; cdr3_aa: ASSSGLAGAIYEQY
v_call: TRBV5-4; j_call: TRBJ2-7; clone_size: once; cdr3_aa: ASSLGTGGSYEQY
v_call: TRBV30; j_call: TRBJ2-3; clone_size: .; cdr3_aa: AWSWTSGTGDTQY
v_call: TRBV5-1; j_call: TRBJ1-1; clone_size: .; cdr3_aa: ASSLRTVNTEAF
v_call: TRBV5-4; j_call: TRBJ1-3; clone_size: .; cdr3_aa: ASSSGDSGNTIY
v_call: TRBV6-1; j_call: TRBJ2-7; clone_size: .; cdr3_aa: ASSQTLYYEQY
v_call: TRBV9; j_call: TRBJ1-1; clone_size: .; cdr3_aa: ASSPRMGQMNTEAF
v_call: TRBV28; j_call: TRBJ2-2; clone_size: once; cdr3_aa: ASSFLAGTRNTGELF
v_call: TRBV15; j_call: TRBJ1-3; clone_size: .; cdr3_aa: ATSREWKRTIY
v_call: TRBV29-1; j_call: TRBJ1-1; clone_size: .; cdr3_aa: SVEPGRGYTEAF
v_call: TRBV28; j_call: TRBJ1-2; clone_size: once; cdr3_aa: ASSSPRTEANYGYT
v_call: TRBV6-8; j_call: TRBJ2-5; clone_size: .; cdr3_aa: ASSYVLAGDETQY
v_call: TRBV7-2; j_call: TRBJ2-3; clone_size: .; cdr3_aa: ASSEDSGVTDTQY
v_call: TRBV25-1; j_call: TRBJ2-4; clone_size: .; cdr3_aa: ASSEGPLQY